This passage covers 31 T cell receptor beta chains from one sample sequenced in a study of beta chain features in type 1 diabetes. Their antigens are not known. Every bit of the isolated RNA underwent reverse transcription, so sequencing read expressed TCRB transcripts. TCRdb's copy holds only in-frame clones and misses some; the assay was immunoSEQ multiplex PCR. The sample lists hundreds of thousands of clones; over 12% were seen once. Whole-study findings and limits: Patients with Type 1 diabetes showed moderately but significantly shorter TCRB CDR3s in all four CD4+ subsets.

Sequencing was performed on naive CD4+ T cells from blood. Every receptor here comes from a man between 18 and 35 years old with type 1 diabetes.

The chain employs TRBV29-1 and TRBJ1-2; D is undetermined. Trimming took off 4 bases at V and 8 bases at J, with 5 bases between the two ends. Germline CDR1 SQVTM, CDR2 ANQGSEA. This CDR3 is 9 amino acids long. The CDR3 nucleotides read TGCAGCGTTGTAGAGGGCTACACCTTC. It specifies CSVVEGYTF.

This clone was seen more than once but under ten times. J is TRBJ2-7 and V is TRBV7-2; 7 bases are a match to TRBD2. This CDR3 comprises 15 residues. CDR1 is SGHTA and CDR2 is FQGNSA in the germline V gene. V shed 5 bases and J 3 bases; nucleotides not matched to a gene: 10. The CDR3 DNA sequence: TGTGCCAGCAGCCCACCGGGACTAACCGGCTACGAGCAGTACTTC. It translates to CASSPPGLTGYEQYF.

This clone was counted only a few times. The J gene is TRBJ2-1, the V gene TRBV9; D remains ambiguous. This CDR3 region has 14 residues. Trimming pared 0 bases from V and 4 bases from J, leaving 8 bases between. In germline, CDR1 is SGDLS, CDR2 YYNGEE. CDR3 coding DNA: TGTGCCAGCAGCGTAGTGGCGGAGTACAATGAGCAGTTCTTC. This encodes CASSVVAEYNEQFF.

This rearrangement joins TRBV28 to TRBJ2-1; D may correspond to TRBD1 or TRBD2 (5 bases each). Between the trimmed V and J ends, which lost 7 bases and 4 bases, there was a span of 14 bases. CDR1 and CDR2 from the germline V gene are MDHEN and SYDVKM. This CDR3 contains 14 residues. The CDR3 protein is CASIGSGLYNEQFF. The DNA for the CDR3 is TGTGCCAGCATAGGGTCGGGGCTTTACAATGAGCAGTTCTTC.

The table lists this clone with a few counts. The rearrangement uses TRBV28 and TRBJ1-5, with D perhaps TRBD1 (5 bases). The V and J ends lost 3 bases and 6 bases respectively, with 9 bases between them. This CDR3 is built from 13 residues. Germline values: CDR1 MDHEN, CDR2 SYDVKM. The CDR3 region has the DNA TGTGCCAGCAGTTTCTCCACAGGTCAGCCCCAGCATTTT. This codes for CASSFSTGQPQHF.

The chain carries TRBV20-1 and TRBJ1-1; D is ambiguous. V lost 0 bases, J lost 10 bases, and 9 bases lay in between. This CDR3 region has 11 residues. Germline CDR1 and CDR2: DFQATT and SNEGSKA (reference sequence). The DNA for the CDR3 is TGCAGTGCTAGAGAGGCCGTGAGAGCTTTCTTT. Protein sequence: CSAREAVRAFF.

This chain connects TRBV18 to TRBJ2-3; D ambiguous. The CDR3 totals 12 residues. V lost 2 bases and J lost 5, with 5 bases in between. The germline V gene encodes CDR1 KGHSH and CDR2 LQKENI. The DNA of the CDR3 is TGTGCCAGCTCACCAGGGGAAGATACGCAGTATTTT. Its translation: CASSPGEDTQYF.

The V gene is TRBV5-4, the J gene TRBJ1-2, with D unresolved. The length of the CDR3 is 11 residues. The germline V and J ends were trimmed by 4 bases and 4 bases, with 5 bases remaining between them. Germline CDR1 reads SGHNT; CDR2 reads YYREEE (reference sequence). The CDR3 region is CASSPGYGYTF. Written as DNA, the CDR3 is TGTGCCAGCAGCCCGGGCTATGGCTACACCTTC. Together with reference TRBV5-4 and TRBJ1-2, the CDR3 gives the full variable domain: ETGVTQSPTHLIKTRGQQVTLRCSSQSGHNTVSWYQQALGQGPQFIFQYYREEENGRGNFPPRFSGLQFPNYSSELNVNALELDDSALYLCASSPGYGYTFGSGTRLTVV.

This clone has a handful of counts. This chain connects TRBV10-3 to TRBJ2-7; no definite D call. Trimming shortened V by 0 bases and J by 0 bases, and 12 bases separated the two germline ends. The CDR3 is made up of 16 amino acids. Germline lookup yields CDR1 ENHRY and CDR2 SYGVKD. The CDR3 loop is CAISESHGKSSYEQYF. In nucleotides, the CDR3 is TGTGCCATCAGTGAGTCTCACGGAAAGAGCTCCTACGAGCAGTACTTC.

V is TRBV25-1 and J is TRBJ1-1; TRBD1 matches 8 bases. Trimming removed 0 bases from V and 7 bases from J; junction bases left unmatched: 1. Germline V gene sequence: CDR1 MGHDK, CDR2 SYGVNS. This CDR3 region has 13 residues. The CDR3 DNA reads TGTGCCAGCAGTGAATACAGGGGGCTTGAAGCTTTCTTT. Residues: CASSEYRGLEAFF.

The chain couples TRBV9 to TRBJ2-3; 9 nucleotides match TRBD1. The CDR3 contains 16 residues. Per germline, CDR1 SGDLS and CDR2 YYNGEE. V was clipped by 4 bases and J by 0 bases; unmatched bases: 6. CDR3 in amino acids: CASSSRQGDSTDTQYF. CDR3 DNA: TGTGCCAGCAGCTCAAGACAGGGGGATAGCACAGATACGCAGTATTTT.

This clone was found a few times. The chain combines TRBV28 with TRBJ2-3; the D gene is possibly TRBD1 (6 bases). Deletions cut 5 bases from V and 1 base from J, with 10 bases between. This CDR3 has 14 amino acids. Germline V gene lookup returns CDR1 MDHEN and CDR2 SYDVKM. CDR3: CASSRAGGTDTQYF. CDR3 DNA: TGTGCCAGCAGTAGGGCAGGGGGCACAGATACGCAGTATTTT. The full variable domain, with the rest looked up from reference TRBV28 and TRBJ2-3, is DVKVTQSSRYLVKRTGEKVFLECVQDMDHENMFWYRQDPGLGLRLIYFSYDVKMKEKGDIPEGYSVSREKKERFSLILESASTNQTSMYLCASSRAGGTDTQYFGPGTRLTVL.

This clone was observed a handful of times. The chain has TRBV29-1 and TRBJ2-1, with unresolved D. The CDR3 consists of 13 residues. Germline CDR1 is SQVTM and CDR2 is ANQGSEA. V gave up 8 bases and J gave up 5 bases, with 16 bases separating them. The CDR3 here is CSTRSGADNEQFF. CDR3 in DNA: TGCAGCACCCGCTCGGGCGCCGACAATGAGCAGTTCTTC.

The chain recombines TRBV28 with TRBJ2-2; no reliable D call. In germline, CDR1 is MDHEN, CDR2 SYDVKM. This CDR3 spans 12 amino acids. Deletions cut 3 bases from V and 6 bases from J, with 5 bases between. The CDR3 nucleotides are TGTGCCAGCAGTTTCTTGGCCGGGGAGCTGTTTTTT. Encoded protein: CASSFLAGELFF.

This chain joins TRBV7-2 and TRBJ2-1; D uncertain. The CDR3 consists of 15 residues. The germline V gene has CDR1 SGHTA and CDR2 FQGNSA. With 6 bases removed from V and 0 bases from J, the gap between germline ends came to 12 bases. The CDR3 DNA follows: TGTGCCAGCAGTCTTAGCCTTTCCTCCTACAATGAGCAGTTCTTC. Amino acids: CASSLSLSSYNEQFF.

This clone was seen a handful of times. CDR3 sequence: CASSAAGGEQYF. In nucleotides, the CDR3 is TGTGCCAGCAGTGCGGCAGGGGGCGAGCAGTACTTC. The chain combines TRBV7-2 with TRBJ2-7; 7 bases fit TRBD1. In germline, CDR1 is SGHTA, CDR2 FQGNSA. CDR3 size: 12 residues. The ends lost 6 bases at V and 6 bases at J; junction bases unmatched: 5.

V is TRBV9 and J is TRBJ1-2; 9 bases agree with TRBD1. Germline V gene sequence: CDR1 SGDLS, CDR2 YYNGEE. Germline trimming cut 3 bases from V and 6 bases from J; bases unmatched to any gene: 15. The CDR3 has 17 amino acids. CDR3 nucleotides: TGTGCCAGCAGCGCTTTCAGGGACAGGGATGGAGTTGATGGCTACACCTTC. Translating gives CASSAFRDRDGVDGYTF.

The genes are TRBV30 and TRBJ1-1; the D is unclear. The length of the CDR3 is 15 residues. In germline, CDR1 is GTSNPN, CDR2 SVGIG (reference sequence). V was clipped by 4 bases and J by 5 bases, with 20 bases between them. CDR3 in DNA: TGTGCCTGGAAAAGATTGGGCGGAAGTAGGACTGAAGCTTTCTTT. Its protein is CAWKRLGGSRTEAFF.

This clone was picked up a small number of times. Other DNA sequences of this sample code for an identical CDR3. For the CDR3, the DNA is TGTGCCTGGAGTGTTCGGGGAACCGGGGAGCTGTTTTTT. Protein product: CAWSVRGTGELFF. V usage is TRBV30 and J usage is TRBJ2-2, with D perhaps TRBD2 (5 bases). The CDR3 runs 13 residues. The ends were cut back, 0 bases at V and 5 bases at J, with 7 bases in the middle. CDR1 GTSNPN and CDR2 SVGIG come from the germline V gene (reference sequence).

This clone came up a few times. The chain has TRBV10-3 and TRBJ1-3, with 7 bases that match TRBD1. V lost 2 bases and J lost 4; bases outside the gene matches: 11. CDR1 ENHRY and CDR2 SYGVKD come from the germline V gene. There are 17 residues in the CDR3. CDR3 residues: CAISERGGGAFGNTIYF. CDR3 bases: TGTGCCATCAGTGAGAGGGGAGGGGGCGCTTTCGGAAACACCATATATTTT.

J is TRBJ1-2 and V is TRBV7-2, with a tentative D call TRBD1 (5 bases). The CDR3 length is 11 residues. The germline gives CDR1 SGHTA, CDR2 FQGNSA. V lost 1 base to trimming and J lost 9 bases, with 6 bases between them. The CDR3 region has the DNA TGTGCCAGCAGCTTAGGGACACGCTACACCTTC. This translates into CASSLGTRYTF.

The chain carries TRBV7-2 and TRBJ2-3; 8 positions agree with TRBD2. The ends lost 5 bases at V and 1 base at J; junction bases unmatched: 8. This CDR3 comprises 16 residues. Looked up from germline, CDR1 is SGHTA and CDR2 is FQGNSA. The CDR3 bases are TGTGCCAGCAGCGTACGCGGGAGGCGTGGCACAGATACGCAGTATTTT. This codes for CASSVRGRRGTDTQYF.

This clone occurred a few times. This chain links TRBV5-1 with TRBJ1-5, with a possible D match to TRBD1 (5 bases). This CDR3 has 15 residues. Germline CDR1 SGHRS, CDR2 YFSETQ. With 0 bases removed from V and 2 bases from J, the gap between germline ends came to 9 bases. The CDR3 sequence is CASSLEGVRNQPQHF. The CDR3 DNA reads TGCGCCAGCAGCTTGGAAGGGGTCCGCAATCAGCCCCAGCATTTT. The full variable domain, in which reference TRBV5-1 and TRBJ1-5 provide the parts outside the CDR3, is KAGVTQTPRYLIKTRGQQVTLSCSPISGHRSVSWYQQTPGQGLQFLFEYFSETQRNKGNFPGRFSGRQFSNSRSEMNVSTLELGDSALYLCASSLEGVRNQPQHFGDGTRLSIL.

J is TRBJ1-2 and V is TRBV7-9; a weak D match, TRBD1 (5 bases). V was shortened by 10 bases and J by 4 bases, with 16 bases between the two germline ends. From germline, CDR1 is SEHNR and CDR2 FQNEAQ (reference sequence). The CDR3 sequence is 13 residues long. CDR3 in amino acids: CATPRAGGYGYTF. The CDR3 nucleotides are TGTGCCACCCCACGGGCGGGGGGCTATGGCTACACCTTC.

The rearrangement links TRBV4-1 to TRBJ2-1; the D gene is possibly TRBD1 (6 bases). Trimming removed 0 bases at V and 0 bases at J, with 12 bases between. CDR1 MGHRA and CDR2 YSYEKL come from the germline V gene. CDR3 length: 17 residues. CDR3 amino acids: CASSQEGGSSSYNEQFF. The CDR3 DNA reads TGCGCCAGCAGCCAAGAAGGGGGTTCCAGCTCCTACAATGAGCAGTTCTTC.

This clone was recorded a few times. The chain is built from TRBV12-5 and TRBJ2-5, with D maybe TRBD1 (6 bases). The CDR3 totals 13 residues. CDR1 and CDR2 (germline): LGHNT, FRNRAP. V was clipped by 5 bases and J by 5 bases, with 12 bases between them. Here the CDR3 reads CASGPGQRETQYF. CDR3 DNA: TGTGCTAGTGGTCCCGGACAGAGGGAGACCCAGTACTTC.

The V gene is TRBV5-1, the J gene TRBJ2-3; maybe TRBD2 (5 bases). CDR1 and CDR2 from the germline V gene are SGHRS and YFSETQ. Trimming took off 4 bases at V and 6 bases at J, with 15 bases between the two ends. This CDR3 comprises 14 residues. Here the CDR3 reads CASSLRGLADTQYF. In DNA, the CDR3 is TGCGCCAGCAGCCTGCGCGGGTTGGCGGATACGCAGTATTTT.

The chain recombines TRBV6-5 with TRBJ2-5, with D unclear. Trimming took off 1 base at V and 3 bases at J, with 9 bases between the two ends. CDR3 length equals 14 residues. CDR1 MNHEY and CDR2 SVGAGI come from the germline V gene. CDR3 coding DNA: TGTGCCAGCAGTTACTGGGGATCCGAAGAGACCCAGTACTTC. As protein: CASSYWGSEETQYF.

The rearrangement links TRBV5-1 to TRBJ1-4; D is uncertain. V was pared by 0 bases and J by 5 bases, with 11 bases between. This CDR3 is built from 15 residues. Germline V lookup: CDR1 SGHRS, CDR2 YFSETQ. CDR3 DNA: TGCGCCAGCAGCTTGGGGGTCGGCAGGAATGAAAAACTGTTTTTT. This codes for CASSLGVGRNEKLFF.

This chain uses TRBV7-2 with TRBJ2-3, with a tentative D call TRBD2 (6 bases). V gave up 4 bases and J gave up 4 bases, with 9 bases separating them. CDR1 is SGHTA and CDR2 is FQGNSA in the germline V gene. This CDR3 has 13 residues. DNA for the CDR3: TGTGCCAGCAGCTCGGGGGTCTCAGATACGCAGTATTTT. This sequence encodes CASSSGVSDTQYF.

This clone came up a few times. V gene TRBV2 combines with J gene TRBJ1-1; TRBD1 agrees at 8 bases. CDR1 SNHLY and CDR2 FYNNEI come from the germline V gene. The CDR3 sequence is 11 residues long. J gave up 11 bases and V 6 bases, and 5 bases lay outside the gene matches. The DNA for the CDR3 is TGTGCCAGCAGACAGGGGGGAAGGGCTTTCTTT. The encoded protein is CASRQGGRAFF.